The T cell receptor beta chain described here comes from a study of shared clonotypes between healthy human individuals. The table came from immunoSEQ multiplex PCR; TCRdb's copy has only in-frame clones and leaves some out. Of some 1,900,000 clones detected, about 94% appear once; the ten largest clones hold around 1.2%. Trimming took off 3 bases at V and 3 bases at J, with 9 bases between the two ends. The germline V gene has CDR1 WNHNN and CDR2 SYGVQD (reference sequence). The CDR3 is made up of 14 amino acids. CD45RO-negative CD8 cells positively selected for CCR7 made up the naive population, which excluded terminally differentiated effector memory CD45RA+ cells.

The sequencing input was naive CD8+ T cells sorted from blood. The clonotype originates from a man aged 18 to 35 in good health. This chain links TRBV10-1 with TRBJ2-1; tentative D call: TRBD1 (6 bases). As DNA, the CDR3 is TGCGCCAGCAGTGACCGGGACATCTACAATGAGCAGTTCTTC. Translating gives CASSDRDIYNEQFF.